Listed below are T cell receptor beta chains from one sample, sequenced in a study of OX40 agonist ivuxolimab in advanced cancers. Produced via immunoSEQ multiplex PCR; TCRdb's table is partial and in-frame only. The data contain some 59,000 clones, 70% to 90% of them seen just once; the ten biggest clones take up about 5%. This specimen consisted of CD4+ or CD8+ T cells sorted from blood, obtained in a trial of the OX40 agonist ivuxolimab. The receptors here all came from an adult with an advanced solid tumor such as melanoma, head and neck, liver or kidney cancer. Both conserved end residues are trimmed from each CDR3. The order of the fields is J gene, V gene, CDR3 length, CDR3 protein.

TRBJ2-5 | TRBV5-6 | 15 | ASSLERGRDTQETQY
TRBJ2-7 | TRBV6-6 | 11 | ASSYEEVYEQY
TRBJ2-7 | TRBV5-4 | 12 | ASSSPARGYEQY
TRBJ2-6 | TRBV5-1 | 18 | ASSSLRVGDFSSGANVLT
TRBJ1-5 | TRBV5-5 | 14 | ASSLTGLISNQPQH
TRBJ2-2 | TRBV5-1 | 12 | ASSLNSLTGELF
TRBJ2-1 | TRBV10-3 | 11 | AIMEGSGNEQF
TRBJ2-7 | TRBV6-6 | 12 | ASSRGRGSGEQY
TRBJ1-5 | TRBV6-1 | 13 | ASSDYRGLNQPQH
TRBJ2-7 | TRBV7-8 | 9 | ASSFKDEQY
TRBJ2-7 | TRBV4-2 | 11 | ASSLGQGYEQY
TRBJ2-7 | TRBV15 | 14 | ATSRKPGQGVFEQY
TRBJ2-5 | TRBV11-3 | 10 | ASSPNGETQY
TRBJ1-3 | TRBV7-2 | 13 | ASSLQGSPGNTIY
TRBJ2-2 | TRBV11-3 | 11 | ASSQGGPGELF